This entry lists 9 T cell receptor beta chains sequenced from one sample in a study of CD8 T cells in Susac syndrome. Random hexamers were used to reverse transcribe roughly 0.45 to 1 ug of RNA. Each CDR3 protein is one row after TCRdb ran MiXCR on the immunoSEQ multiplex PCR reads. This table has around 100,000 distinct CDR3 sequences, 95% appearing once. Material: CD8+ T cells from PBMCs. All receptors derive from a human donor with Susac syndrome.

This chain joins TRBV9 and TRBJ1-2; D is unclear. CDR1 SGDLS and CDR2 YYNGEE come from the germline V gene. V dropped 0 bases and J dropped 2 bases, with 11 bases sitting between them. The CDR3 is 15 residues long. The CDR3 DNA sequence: TGTGCCAGCAGCGTAGCTAAGGGCGTGAACTATGGCTACACCTTC. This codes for CASSVAKGVNYGYTF.

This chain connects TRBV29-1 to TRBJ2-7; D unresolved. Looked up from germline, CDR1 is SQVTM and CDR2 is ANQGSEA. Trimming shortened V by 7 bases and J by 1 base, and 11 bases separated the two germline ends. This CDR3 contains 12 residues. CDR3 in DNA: TGCAGCGCCGAGGCCAGTTCCTACGAGCAGTACTTC. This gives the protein CSAEASSYEQYF.

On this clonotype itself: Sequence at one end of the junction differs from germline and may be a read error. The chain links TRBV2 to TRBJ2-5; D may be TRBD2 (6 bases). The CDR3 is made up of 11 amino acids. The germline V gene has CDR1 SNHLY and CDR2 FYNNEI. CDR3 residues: CASWSREVLDF. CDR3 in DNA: TGTGCCAGCTGGTCCAGGGAGGTCTTGGACTTC.

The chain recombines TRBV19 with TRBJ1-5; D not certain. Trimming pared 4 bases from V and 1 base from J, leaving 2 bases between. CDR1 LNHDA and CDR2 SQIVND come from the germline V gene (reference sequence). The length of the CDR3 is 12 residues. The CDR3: CASSRSNQPQHF. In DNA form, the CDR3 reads TGTGCCAGTAGTAGGAGCAATCAGCCCCAGCATTTT.

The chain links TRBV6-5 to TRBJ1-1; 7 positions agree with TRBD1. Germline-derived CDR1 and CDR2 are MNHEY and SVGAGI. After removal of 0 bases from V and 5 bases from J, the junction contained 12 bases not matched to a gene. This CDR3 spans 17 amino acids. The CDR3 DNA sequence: TGTGCCAGCAGTTACTCGGGGACAGCATTAGGTGTGACTGAAGCTTTCTTT. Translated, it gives CASSYSGTALGVTEAFF.

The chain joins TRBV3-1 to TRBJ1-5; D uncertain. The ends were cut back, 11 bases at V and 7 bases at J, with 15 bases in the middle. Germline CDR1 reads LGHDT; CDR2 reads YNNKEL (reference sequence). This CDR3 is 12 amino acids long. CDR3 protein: CASGQDGQPQHF. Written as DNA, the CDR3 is TGTGCCTCTGGGCAGGATGGCCAGCCCCAGCATTTT.

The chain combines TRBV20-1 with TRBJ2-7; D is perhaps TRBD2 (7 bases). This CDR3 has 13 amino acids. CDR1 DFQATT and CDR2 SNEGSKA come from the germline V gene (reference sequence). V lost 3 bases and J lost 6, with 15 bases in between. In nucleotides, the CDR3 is TGCAGTGCTAGGGGGGGGCACCCCCTCGAGCAGTACTTC. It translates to CSARGGHPLEQYF.

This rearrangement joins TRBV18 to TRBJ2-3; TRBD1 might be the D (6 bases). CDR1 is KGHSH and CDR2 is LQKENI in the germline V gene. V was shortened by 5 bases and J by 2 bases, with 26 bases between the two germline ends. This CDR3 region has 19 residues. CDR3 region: CASSYQGPPSRSPTDTQYF. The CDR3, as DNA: TGTGCCAGCTCATATCAGGGGCCGCCCAGCCGTAGTCCCACAGATACGCAGTATTTT.

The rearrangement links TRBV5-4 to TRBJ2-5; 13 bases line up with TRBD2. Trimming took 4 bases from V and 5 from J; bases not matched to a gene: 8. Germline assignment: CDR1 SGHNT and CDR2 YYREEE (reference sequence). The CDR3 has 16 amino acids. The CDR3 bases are TGTGCCAGCAGCCCTGGGGGACTAGCGGGAAGGGAGACCCAGTACTTC. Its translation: CASSPGGLAGRETQYF.